This passage covers 9 T cell receptor beta chains from one sample sequenced in a study of spatial heterogeneity in lung cancer. TCRdb reprocessed the 5' RACE reads with MiXCR, giving one entry per CDR3 protein. The table shows more than 7,500 distinct CDR3 sequences, with around 5.5% occurring only once. These receptors' antigens are unknown. Study results and limitations: In tumors, expanded intratumoral alpha and beta TCR counts tracked mutation counts.

Indicated time point: sample taken at primary tumor resection. Here the sequenced sample was lung tumor tissue, taken at surgery. These receptors were taken from a female donor with early-stage non-small cell lung cancer.

This clonotype was seen at least ten times. The chain has TRBV7-2 and TRBJ2-5; D is possibly TRBD1 or TRBD2 (5 bases each). The CDR3 runs 14 residues. Trimming cost V 5 bases and J 5 bases, with 15 bases left between them. Germline V lookup: CDR1 SGHTA, CDR2 FQGNSA. The CDR3 bases are TGTGCCAGCAGCCTCCGACGGGGCGGGGAGACCCAGTACTTC. The encoded protein is CASSLRRGGETQYF. Complete variable domain (other parts from reference TRBV7-2 and TRBJ2-5): GAGVSQSPSNKVTEKGKDVELRCDPISGHTALYWYRQSLGQGLEFLIYFQGNSAPDKSGLPSDRFSAERTGGSVSTLTIQRTQQEDSAVYLCASSLRRGGETQYFGPGTRLLVL.

The rearrangement uses TRBV18 and TRBJ2-5; D might be TRBD1 (5 bases). The CDR3 runs 14 residues. Germline lookup yields CDR1 KGHSH and CDR2 LQKENI. V was pared by 3 bases and J by 4 bases, with 12 bases between. The CDR3 DNA follows: TGTGCCAGCTCACCGCGACAGATGGGAGAGACCCAGTACTTC. It translates to CASSPRQMGETQYF.

This clonotype is labeled as medium-sized. The genes are TRBV12-3 or TRBV12-4 and TRBJ2-7, with TRBD1 matching over 8 bases. Losses at the gene ends were 8 bases for V and 3 bases for J; bases not matched to a gene: 9. This CDR3 region has 14 residues. The CDR3 here is CASRDRSASYEQYF. CDR3 in DNA: TGTGCCAGCCGGGACAGGTCGGCGAGCTACGAGCAGTACTTC.

This clonotype was detected a few times. The CDR3 sequence: CASSFGQGAGYTF. The CDR3 DNA reads TGTGCCAGCAGCTTCGGACAGGGGGCCGGCTACACCTTC. The chain joins TRBV5-6 to TRBJ1-2, with TRBD1 identical over 11 bases. Losses at the gene ends were 2 bases for V and 8 bases for J; bases not matched to a gene: 2. The CDR3 spans 13 residues. Germline V lookup: CDR1 SGHDT, CDR2 YYEEEE. Filled out from reference TRBV5-6 and TRBJ1-2, the complete variable domain reads DAGVTQSPTHLIKTRGQQVTLRCSPKSGHDTVSWYQQALGQGPQFIFQYYEEEERQRGNFPDRFSGHQFPNYSSELNVNALLLGDSALYLCASSFGQGAGYTFGSGTRLTVV.

This clonotype has a count of ten or more. Here the CDR3 DNA reads TGCAGTGCTAGGGCTACAGGGACAGATACGCAGTATTTT. It encodes CSARATGTDTQYF. The chain carries TRBV20-1 and TRBJ2-3; a weak D match, TRBD1 (6 bases). V was clipped by 3 bases and J by 3 bases, with 10 bases between them. This CDR3 comprises 13 residues. Per germline, CDR1 DFQATT and CDR2 SNEGSKA (reference sequence).

By frequency in the sample, this clonotype is medium-sized. The chain recombines TRBV18 with TRBJ1-5, with D possibly matching TRBD1 (5 bases). Germline V gene data show CDR1 as KGHSH and CDR2 as LQKENI. Trimming left V 2 bases short and J 6 bases short, with 14 bases between. This CDR3 comprises 15 residues. DNA of the CDR3: TGTGCCAGCTCACCAACCGGGGACCCCGTTCAGCCCCAGCATTTT. This sequence encodes CASSPTGDPVQPQHF.

There are a few counts of this clonotype. V is TRBV20-1 and J is TRBJ2-5; D unclear. CDR1 and CDR2 from the germline V gene are DFQATT and SNEGSKA (reference sequence). Trimming cost V 6 bases and J 2 bases, with 16 bases left between them. The length of the CDR3 is 14 residues. In DNA, the CDR3 is TGCAGTGCCCCTCCCGCAGGATTACAAGAGACCCAGTACTTC. This encodes CSAPPAGLQETQYF.

In this sample, this clonotype is medium-sized. The chain employs TRBV20-1 and TRBJ2-5; D may match TRBD1 or TRBD2 (5 bases each). The ends were cut back, 8 bases at V and 2 bases at J, with 12 bases in the middle. The CDR3 length is 12 residues. The germline V gene has CDR1 DFQATT and CDR2 SNEGSKA (reference sequence). CDR3 bases: TGCAGTTATCCGGGACGTCAAGAGACCCAGTACTTC. It is translated as CSYPGRQETQYF.

This clonotype has a count of ten or more. The chain joins TRBV5-1 to TRBJ2-3, with D uncertain. The V end lost 2 bases, the J end lost 3 bases, and 4 bases lay between the germline ends. This CDR3 spans 12 amino acids. The germline V gene has CDR1 SGHRS and CDR2 YFSETQ. The CDR3 protein is CASSFSTDTQYF. In DNA form, the CDR3 reads TGCGCCAGCAGCTTCAGTACAGATACGCAGTATTTT.